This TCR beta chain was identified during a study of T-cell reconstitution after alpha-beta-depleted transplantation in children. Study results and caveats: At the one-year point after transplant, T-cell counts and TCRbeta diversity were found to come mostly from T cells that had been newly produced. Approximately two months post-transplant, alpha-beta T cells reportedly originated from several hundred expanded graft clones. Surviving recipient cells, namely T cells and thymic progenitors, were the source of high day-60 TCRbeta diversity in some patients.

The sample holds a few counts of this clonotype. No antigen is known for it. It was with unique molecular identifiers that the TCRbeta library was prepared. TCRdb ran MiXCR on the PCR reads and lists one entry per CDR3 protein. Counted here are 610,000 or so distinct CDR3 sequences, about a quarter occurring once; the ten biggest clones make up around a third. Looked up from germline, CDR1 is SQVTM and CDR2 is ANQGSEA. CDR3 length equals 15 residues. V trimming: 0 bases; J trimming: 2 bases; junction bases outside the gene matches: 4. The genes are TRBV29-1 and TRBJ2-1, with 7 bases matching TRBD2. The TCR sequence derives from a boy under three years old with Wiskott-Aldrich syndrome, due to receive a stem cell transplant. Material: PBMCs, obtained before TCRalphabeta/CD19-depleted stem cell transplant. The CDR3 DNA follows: TGCAGCGTTGAAGAGCGAGCGGGGACCTACAATGAGCAGTTCTTC. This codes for CSVEERAGTYNEQFF.